This T cell receptor beta chain was sequenced in a study of monozygotic twins with cystic fibrosis. Study overall: Libraries were built from roughly 3 micrograms of fragmented DNA using about 15 PCR cycles. Findings of the study overall: No link emerged between shared CDR3 counts and age, concordance or severity.

Produced via immunoSEQ multiplex PCR; TCRdb's table is partial and in-frame only. The sample contains 14,000 to 15,000 clones, roughly 84% of which appear only once. CDR1 is MNHEY and CDR2 is SMNVEV in the germline V gene (reference sequence). Trimming cost V 5 bases and J 7 bases; bases outside gene matches: 8. The CDR3 sequence is 14 residues long. Concerning this clone: Its cognate antigen is unknown.

This receptor was taken from a boy aged 5 to 17 with cystic fibrosis. J is TRBJ1-5 and V is TRBV27, with 7 nucleotides matching TRBD1. Sequenced input: blood. DNA for the CDR3: TGTGCCAGCAGTCAAAAGGGGGGACAGCAGCCCCAGCATTTT. Its protein is CASSQKGGQQPQHF.